The 30 T cell receptor beta chains below come from one sample, sequenced in a study of T cells in localized non-small cell lung cancer. Measured with immunoSEQ multiplex PCR; TCRdb has only the in-frame clones, and not every one. The table shows 12,000 to 15,000 clones, with around 82% occurring only once. Sequencing was performed on peripheral blood, taken before any cancer treatment. Source of these receptors: an older female donor with stage I squamous cell lung carcinoma.

The rearrangement uses TRBV7-6 and TRBJ2-5; 11 nucleotides agree with TRBD2. The germline gives CDR1 SGHVS, CDR2 FNYEAQ. The CDR3 covers 17 residues. J gave up 2 bases and V 6 bases, and 11 bases lay outside the gene matches. Here the CDR3 DNA reads TGTGCCAGCAGGTTGCCGGGACTAGCGGTCCCACAAGAGACCCAGTACTTC. Translating gives CASRLPGLAVPQETQYF.

The chain carries TRBV5-4 and TRBJ2-3, with 12 bases lining up with TRBD2. With 4 bases clipped from V and 3 bases from J, the junction kept 6 bases outside the gene matches. Germline V gives CDR1 SGHNT, CDR2 YYREEE (reference sequence). This CDR3 is 16 amino acids long. The CDR3 DNA reads as TGTGCCAGCAGCGGGACTAGCGGGCCATATACAGATACGCAGTATTTT. It encodes CASSGTSGPYTDTQYF.

The chain links TRBV18 to TRBJ2-7, with D maybe TRBD2 (5 bases). There are 15 residues in the CDR3. CDR1 and CDR2 (germline): KGHSH, LQKENI. The V gene lost 1 base and the J gene lost 0 bases, with 10 bases spanning the gap. The CDR3 region has the DNA TGTGCCAGCTCACCACAGCCCGGGAACTCCTACGAGCAGTACTTC. Amino acids: CASSPQPGNSYEQYF. Drawing the rest from reference TRBV18 and TRBJ2-7, the complete variable domain is NAGVMQNPRHLVRRRGQEARLRCSPMKGHSHVYWYRQLPEEGLKFMVYLQKENIIDESGMPKERFSAEFPKEGPSILRIQQVVRGDSAAYFCASSPQPGNSYEQYFGPGTRLTVT.

The J gene is TRBJ2-7, the V gene TRBV7-2; D remains unclear. Germline-derived CDR1 and CDR2 are SGHTA and FQGNSA. This CDR3 contains 12 residues. With 1 base removed from V and 7 bases from J, the gap between germline ends came to 8 bases. CDR3 coding DNA: TGTGCCAGCAGCTTAGAGCACGGGGAGCAGTACTTC. It yields the protein CASSLEHGEQYF.

This rearrangement joins TRBV18 to TRBJ1-3; 7 nucleotides align to TRBD1. The germline CDR1 and CDR2 sequences are KGHSH and LQKENI. CDR3 length equals 16 residues. V lost 2 bases to trimming and J lost 0 bases; unmatched junction nucleotides: 4. The CDR3 nucleotides are TGTGCCAGCTCACCATTGGGACAGTTCTCTGGAAACACCATATATTTT. It specifies CASSPLGQFSGNTIYF.

The chain carries TRBV2 and TRBJ2-3; D gene uncertain. This CDR3 is 13 amino acids long. V was clipped by 3 bases and J by 6 bases, with 10 bases between them. Germline CDR1 reads SNHLY; CDR2 reads FYNNEI. CDR3 bases: TGTGCCAGCAGTGATAACGGGTGGGATACGCAGTATTTT. This codes for CASSDNGWDTQYF.

V usage is TRBV5-1 and J usage is TRBJ2-7; 11 bases fit TRBD1. The CDR3 sequence is 17 residues long. CDR1 SGHRS and CDR2 YFSETQ come from the germline V gene. The V segment lost 1 base and the J segment 7 bases; nucleotides outside the gene matches: 13. CDR3 protein: CASSLMGQGVSLDEQYF. The CDR3 bases are TGCGCCAGCAGCTTGATGGGACAGGGGGTTTCTCTTGATGAGCAGTACTTC.

The rearrangement links TRBV5-1 to TRBJ2-1, with 10 bases lining up with TRBD1. The CDR3 runs to 15 residues. The germline V gene has CDR1 SGHRS and CDR2 YFSETQ. With 4 bases clipped from V and 7 bases from J, the junction kept 8 bases outside the gene matches. The CDR3 protein is CASSDRDRGRNEQFF. The CDR3 DNA sequence: TGCGCCAGCAGCGACCGGGACAGGGGTAGGAATGAGCAGTTCTTC.

The chain combines TRBV11-2 with TRBJ2-3, with D possibly TRBD2 on 5 matching bases. The CDR3 has 16 residues. Germline V gives CDR1 SGHAT, CDR2 FQNNGV. V was pared by 2 bases and J by 9 bases, with 21 bases between. CDR3 DNA sequence: TGTGCCAGCAGCTTATTGCCCTTCGGGGTTCTGGCGACGCAGTATTTT. This codes for CASSLLPFGVLATQYF.

This clone is medium-sized (0.01 to 0.1%) within its sample. The chain links TRBV12-5 to TRBJ1-5; D ambiguous. Trimming stripped 1 base from V and 4 bases from J, with 5 bases between. The CDR3 length is 13 residues. Germline V gives CDR1 LGHNT, CDR2 FRNRAP. The CDR3 spells CASGLESNQPQHF. The CDR3 bases are TGTGCTAGTGGTTTGGAGTCGAATCAGCCCCAGCATTTT.

V gene TRBV7-9 combines with J gene TRBJ1-1; 10 bases are a match to TRBD1. CDR1 SEHNR and CDR2 FQNEAQ come from the germline V gene (reference sequence). Trimming removed 4 bases from V and 3 bases from J; junction bases left unmatched: 8. The CDR3 has 16 residues. CDR3 region: CASSSLAGQGDTEAFF. In nucleotides, the CDR3 is TGTGCCAGCAGCTCCCTTGCCGGACAGGGGGACACTGAAGCTTTCTTT.

The chain combines TRBV4-3 with TRBJ2-2; D gene uncertain. Trimming removed 6 bases at V and 1 base at J, with 9 bases between. The CDR3 length is 14 residues. Per germline, CDR1 LGHNA and CDR2 YSLEER. As DNA, the CDR3 is TGCGCCAGCAGTAAACAACAGAACACCGGGGAGCTGTTTTTT. Translated, it gives CASSKQQNTGELFF.

V usage is TRBV11-2 and J usage is TRBJ2-5; 9 nucleotides align to TRBD2. Germline values: CDR1 SGHAT, CDR2 FQNNGV. The trim removed 1 base at V and 5 bases at J, leaving 8 bases unmatched. The CDR3 totals 16 residues. The CDR3 sequence is CASSLGVGGGAETQYF. DNA for the CDR3: TGTGCCAGCAGCTTAGGAGTTGGCGGGGGGGCCGAGACCCAGTACTTC.

This clone was counted a single time. The rearrangement joins TRBV29-1 to TRBJ2-5; 7 nucleotides align to TRBD2. This CDR3 comprises 13 residues. Trimming took 6 bases from V and 0 from J; bases not matched to a gene: 4. Germline values: CDR1 SQVTM, CDR2 ANQGSEA. CDR3 residues: CSVSGEYQETQYF. The CDR3 DNA is TGCAGCGTCAGCGGGGAGTACCAAGAGACCCAGTACTTC.

About this clone itself: The junction shows a germline mismatch at one end, possibly a read error. This chain links TRBV7-9 with TRBJ1-6; D ambiguous. CDR1 is SEHNR and CDR2 is FQNEAQ in the germline V gene (reference sequence). CDR3 size: 12 residues. The CDR3 spells CASSQADSLLHF. In DNA form, the CDR3 reads TGTGCCAGCAGCCAGGCTGATTCACTCCTCCACTTT.

The J gene is TRBJ2-5, the V gene TRBV5-6, with 9 bases fitting TRBD1. The germline gives CDR1 SGHDT, CDR2 YYEEEE. This CDR3 has 12 residues. V lost 8 bases and J lost 4; bases outside the gene matches: 3. The CDR3 sequence: CASQDRGETQYF. In DNA form, the CDR3 reads TGTGCCAGTCAGGACAGGGGAGAGACCCAGTACTTC.

The chain joins TRBV7-3 to TRBJ2-2; 7 positions match TRBD1. CDR3 size: 19 residues. CDR1 SGHTA and CDR2 FQGTGA come from the germline V gene. Trimming removed 1 base from V and 4 bases from J; junction bases left unmatched: 15. The chain's CDR3 is CASSLKVSGQGDGTGELFF. In DNA form, the CDR3 reads TGTGCCAGCAGCTTAAAAGTCTCGGGGCAGGGGGATGGCACCGGGGAGCTGTTTTTT.

The rearrangement joins TRBV5-4 to TRBJ2-1; 9 nucleotides line up with TRBD2. The length of the CDR3 is 15 residues. With V trimmed by 4 bases and J by 4 bases, 6 bases remained unmatched. Germline V gene data show CDR1 as SGHNT and CDR2 as YYREEE (reference sequence). This chain's CDR3 is CASSLAGGLYNEQFF. The CDR3 bases are TGTGCCAGCAGCCTTGCGGGGGGGCTTTACAATGAGCAGTTCTTC.

This clone was seen only a few times. This chain uses TRBV5-1 with TRBJ2-5, with D perhaps being TRBD1 or TRBD2 (5 bases each). With 1 base removed from V and 4 bases from J, the gap between germline ends came to 8 bases. Germline CDR1 is SGHRS and CDR2 is YFSETQ. The CDR3 has 13 residues. CDR3 DNA: TGCGCCAGCAGCTTGTCGGGGCGAGAGACCCAGTACTTC. This sequence encodes CASSLSGRETQYF.

The V and J genes are TRBV15 and TRBJ1-2, with D tentatively TRBD1 (5 bases). V was trimmed by 0 bases and J by 4 bases, leaving 9 bases between them. In germline, CDR1 is LNHNV, CDR2 YYDKDF (reference sequence). The CDR3 spans 14 residues. DNA for the CDR3: TGTGCCACCAGCAGAGACGGAGACAGCTATGGCTACACCTTC. The encoded protein is CATSRDGDSYGYTF.

The chain couples TRBV4-3 to TRBJ1-2, with unresolved D. Trimming cost V 0 bases and J 1 base, with 3 bases left between them. This CDR3 contains 13 residues. The germline V gene has CDR1 LGHNA and CDR2 YSLEER. The CDR3 loop is CASSQEGNYGYTF. The CDR3 DNA follows: TGCGCCAGCAGCCAAGAGGGTAACTATGGCTACACCTTC.

The chain carries TRBV7-2 and TRBJ2-1, with 8 bases that match TRBD2. This CDR3 contains 15 residues. The germline CDR1 and CDR2 sequences are SGHTA and FQGNSA. Losses at the gene ends were 5 bases for V and 6 bases for J; bases not matched to a gene: 9. This chain's CDR3 is CASSHAPGLVNEQFF. In DNA form, the CDR3 reads TGTGCCAGCAGCCATGCACCGGGACTAGTCAATGAGCAGTTCTTC.

Here the CDR3 reads CAISESTAYNYGYTF. Written as DNA, the CDR3 is TGTGCCATCAGTGAGTCGACAGCCTATAACTATGGCTACACCTTC. The chain has TRBV10-3 and TRBJ1-2; TRBD1 is a possible D gene (5 bases). Looked up from germline, CDR1 is ENHRY and CDR2 is SYGVKD. The germline V and J ends were trimmed by 0 bases and 1 base, with 9 bases remaining between them. The CDR3 totals 15 residues.

V and J are TRBV9 and TRBJ2-5; 11 bases line up with TRBD2. CDR3 length: 13 residues. Germline assignment: CDR1 SGDLS and CDR2 YYNGEE. J lost 7 bases, V lost 3 bases, and 2 bases had no gene match. The CDR3 coding sequence is TGTGCCAGCAGCGGTAGCGGGGGGGGGACCCAGTACTTC. Its translation: CASSGSGGGTQYF.

The V gene is TRBV5-1, the J gene TRBJ2-1; TRBD2 matches 8 bases. CDR3 length: 15 amino acids. The V gene end was trimmed by 1 base and the J gene end by 8 bases; junction bases not matched to a gene: 8. In germline, CDR1 is SGHRS, CDR2 YFSETQ. The CDR3 reads CASSLNRGGPDEQFF. Here the CDR3 DNA reads TGCGCCAGCAGCTTGAATCGGGGGGGACCCGATGAGCAGTTCTTC.

This chain joins TRBV6-5 and TRBJ1-2, with a weak D call TRBD1 (5 bases). V lost 6 bases to trimming and J lost 12 bases, with 23 bases between them. The CDR3 length is 14 residues. In germline, CDR1 is MNHEY, CDR2 SVGAGI. The CDR3 loop reads CASSRFLGGSDNTF. CDR3 DNA: TGTGCCAGCAGCCGGTTTTTGGGGGGTTCAGATAACACCTTC.

This clone appeared once. The CDR3 protein is CASSTSIGSEAFF. CDR3 bases: TGTGCCAGTAGTACATCTATTGGGTCTGAAGCTTTCTTT. V gene TRBV19 combines with J gene TRBJ1-1; D gene unclear. V was pared by 4 bases and J by 6 bases, with 12 bases between. The CDR3 extends over 13 amino acids. In germline, CDR1 is LNHDA, CDR2 SQIVND (reference sequence). Full variable domain (remainder filled in from reference TRBV19 and TRBJ1-1): DGGITQSPKYLFRKEGQNVTLSCEQNLNHDAMYWYRQDPGQGLRLIYYSQIVNDFQKGDIAEGYSVSREKKESFPLTVTSAQKNPTAFYLCASSTSIGSEAFFGQGTRLTVV.

The chain recombines TRBV29-1 with TRBJ1-1; TRBD1 is a possible D gene (5 bases). CDR3 size: 13 residues. Germline V gives CDR1 SQVTM, CDR2 ANQGSEA. V was shortened by 4 bases and J by 2 bases, with 11 bases between the two germline ends. CDR3 bases: TGCAGCGTTGTGCGCAGGGCAAACACTGAAGCTTTCTTT. It encodes CSVVRRANTEAFF.

This clone was seen just once. V usage is TRBV27 and J usage is TRBJ1-1, with D possibly matching TRBD1 (6 bases). V shed 6 bases and J shed 5 bases, with 16 bases lying between them. The V gene's germline CDR1 is MNHEY and CDR2 SMNVEV (reference sequence). This CDR3 spans 14 amino acids. CDR3 in amino acids: CASSLRGARTEAFF. CDR3 DNA sequence: TGTGCCAGCAGCCTTAGGGGGGCGAGGACTGAAGCTTTCTTT.

The chain is built from TRBV5-1 and TRBJ1-1; 9 positions agree with TRBD1. V shed 2 bases, J shed 4 bases, and the junction held 6 bases outside the gene matches. The CDR3 loop spans 15 amino acids. The germline V gene has CDR1 SGHRS and CDR2 YFSETQ. The CDR3 DNA follows: TGCGCCAGCAGCTTACAGGGGGCGGACGTCACTGAAGCTTTCTTT. Protein sequence: CASSLQGADVTEAFF.